The 21 T cell receptor beta chains in this list originate from one sample, sequenced in a study of glioma-infiltrating T cells after dendritic cell vaccination. Clones were sequenced by immunoSEQ multiplex PCR, and TCRdb holds only the in-frame ones, with some missing. The sample includes about 63,000 clones, under 90% of them seen just once. Specified time point: after dendritic cell vaccination, including at tumor progression/relapse. The sequenced sample was blood, obtained after dendritic cell vaccination. These receptors all stem from a human donor with glioblastoma.

The V gene is TRBV6-5, the J gene TRBJ2-5; 13 positions match TRBD2. CDR3 length equals 16 residues. The germline CDR1 and CDR2 sequences are MNHEY and SVGAGI. V was pared by 2 bases and J by 5 bases, with 5 bases of the junction left unmatched. CDR3 sequence: CASSYPGLAGQETQYF. CDR3 DNA: TGTGCCAGCAGTTACCCGGGACTAGCGGGGCAGGAGACCCAGTACTTC.

The CDR3 nucleotides are TGTGCCAGCAGTTACTCCGAGATTCGGGGGAGGGCCAATGGCTACACCTTC. Its protein product is CASSYSEIRGRANGYTF. The gene calls are TRBV6-8 and TRBJ1-2, with D tentatively TRBD1 (5 bases). The V and J ends lost 0 bases and 6 bases respectively, with 20 bases between them. CDR1 is MNHGY, CDR2 SAAAGT, per germline. The CDR3 has 17 amino acids.

This chain connects TRBV2 to TRBJ1-1; 7 nucleotides match TRBD1. The trim removed 6 bases at V and 3 bases at J, leaving 4 bases unmatched. The CDR3 runs to 13 residues. Germline assignment: CDR1 SNHLY and CDR2 FYNNEI. The CDR3 spells CASRGDRDTEAFF. Here the CDR3 DNA reads TGTGCCAGCAGAGGTGACAGGGACACTGAAGCTTTCTTT. The complete variable domain, with remaining parts taken from reference TRBV2 and TRBJ1-1, reads EPEVTQTPSHQVTQMGQEVILRCVPISNHLYFYWYRQILGQKVEFLVSFYNNEISEKSEIFDDQFSVERPDGSNFTLKIRSTKLEDSAMYFCASRGDRDTEAFFGQGTRLTVV.

The V call is TRBV9, the J call TRBJ2-7, with 10 bases fitting TRBD1. With V trimmed by 4 bases and J by 3 bases, 1 base remained unmatched. This CDR3 has 13 residues. CDR1 is SGDLS and CDR2 is YYNGEE in the germline V gene. CDR3: CASSRDRGYEQYF. CDR3 DNA sequence: TGTGCCAGCAGCCGGGACAGGGGCTACGAGCAGTACTTC.

The J gene is TRBJ1-5, the V gene TRBV23-1; D possibly corresponds to TRBD1 (6 bases). TRBV23-1 is an ORF, and what it does is uncertain. The V end was cut by 0 bases, the J end by 1 base, with 16 bases between. CDR3 size: 18 residues. The CDR3 loop reads CASSQSGWGGWSNQPQHF. CDR3 coding DNA: TGCGCCAGCAGTCAATCGGGGTGGGGGGGCTGGAGCAATCAGCCCCAGCATTTT.

The gene calls are TRBV9 and TRBJ2-1, with D possibly being TRBD2 (5 bases). Trimming removed 4 bases from V and 4 bases from J, with 18 bases in between. The CDR3 spans 16 residues. CDR1 and CDR2 (germline): SGDLS, YYNGEE. The CDR3 coding sequence is TGTGCCAGCAGCCCCACCAGCGAGAGGGAGTACAATGAGCAGTTCTTC. It is translated as CASSPTSEREYNEQFF.

V and J are TRBV9 and TRBJ2-7; 13 positions agree with TRBD2. The germline V gene encodes CDR1 SGDLS and CDR2 YYNGEE. V shed 4 bases and J 6 bases; nucleotides not matched to a gene: 19. This CDR3 is built from 19 residues. The DNA of the CDR3 is TGTGCCAGCAGCCCTTATGCCCGGGGACTAGCGGGGCCTAGGACCGAGCAGTACTTC. Amino acid sequence: CASSPYARGLAGPRTEQYF.

The chain carries TRBV4-3 and TRBJ1-2; D ambiguous. Germline lookup yields CDR1 LGHNA and CDR2 YSLEER. V was shortened by 1 base and J by 2 bases, with 8 bases between the two germline ends. The CDR3 is 14 residues long. In nucleotides, the CDR3 is TGCGCCAGCAGCCAAGCTAGGCAGAACTATGGCTACACCTTC. This encodes CASSQARQNYGYTF.

Only a few counts were recorded for this clone. The rearrangement links TRBV7-2 to TRBJ1-2, with 9 bases identical to TRBD1. CDR1 and CDR2 (germline): SGHTA, FQGNSA. Trimming cost V 3 bases and J 4 bases; bases outside gene matches: 9. The CDR3 extends over 16 amino acids. This chain's CDR3 is CASSLDHGTGLYGYTF. The DNA for the CDR3 is TGTGCCAGCAGCTTGGACCACGGGACAGGGCTCTATGGCTACACCTTC.

The chain employs TRBV21-1 and TRBJ1-3; the table's D call TRBD1 went unverified against the DNA. TRBV21-1 is an annotated pseudogene. This CDR3 has 17 amino acids. The CDR3 sequence: CASSIGTGAFSGNTIYF. The CDR3 DNA is TGTGCCAGCAGCATCGGGACAGGGGCGTTCTCTGGAAACACCATATATTTT.

The chain is built from TRBV19 and TRBJ2-3; D perhaps matches TRBD1 (6 bases). Germline V gene data show CDR1 as LNHDA and CDR2 as SQIVND (reference sequence). The length of the CDR3 is 15 residues. Trimming took 8 bases from V and 0 from J, leaving 15 bases between them. In nucleotides, the CDR3 is TGTGCCAGTTCTCGTGGGGGCCGGAGCACAGATACGCAGTATTTT. Protein: CASSRGGRSTDTQYF.

CDR3 loop: CASSLGTSGRADTQYF. CDR3 sequence (DNA): TGTGCCAGCAGCTTAGGCACTAGCGGGAGGGCAGATACGCAGTATTTT. This sequence joins TRBV11-3 and TRBJ2-3; 13 nucleotides agree with TRBD2. V lost 1 base and J lost 4; bases outside the gene matches: 2. CDR1 SGHNT and CDR2 YENEEA come from the germline V gene. The CDR3 contains 16 residues.

This sequence joins TRBV9 and TRBJ2-4, with D tentatively TRBD2 (5 bases). This CDR3 region has 14 residues. Germline assignment: CDR1 SGDLS and CDR2 YYNGEE. V was cut by 3 bases and J by 6 bases, with 13 bases left in between. The CDR3 here is CASSARGEPNIQYF. The CDR3 region has the DNA TGTGCCAGCAGCGCCCGGGGAGAGCCAAACATTCAGTACTTC. The variable domain in full, completed from reference TRBV9 and TRBJ2-4, reads DSGVTQTPKHLITATGQRVTLRCSPRSGDLSVYWYQQSLDQGLQFLIQYYNGEERAKGNILERFSAQQFPDLHSELNLSSLELGDSALYFCASSARGEPNIQYFGAGTRLSVL.

The genes are TRBV9 and TRBJ2-1; 7 nucleotides agree with TRBD1. J was trimmed by 4 bases and V by 4 bases; bases with no gene match: 5. Germline loops: CDR1 SGDLS, CDR2 YYNGEE. This CDR3 comprises 14 residues. In nucleotides, the CDR3 is TGTGCCAGCAGCACCCAGACAGGGTACAATGAGCAGTTCTTC. Its translation: CASSTQTGYNEQFF.

The rearrangement uses TRBV19 and TRBJ1-4, with TRBD1 matching 7 bases. This CDR3 contains 16 residues. Trimming at V came to 4 bases and at J to 5 bases, leaving 10 bases not matched to a gene. Germline V gives CDR1 LNHDA, CDR2 SQIVND (reference sequence). The CDR3 DNA is TGTGCCAGTAGTAAAAAACTCCGGGACAGAAATGAAAAACTGTTTTTT. Amino acids: CASSKKLRDRNEKLFF.

The chain couples TRBV28 to TRBJ1-5; 7 positions agree with TRBD1. The V segment lost 5 bases and the J segment 4 bases; nucleotides outside the gene matches: 14. This CDR3 is built from 17 residues. Germline CDR1 is MDHEN and CDR2 is SYDVKM. The DNA for the CDR3 is TGTGCCAGCAGTCTTTTCGGGACAGCGAAATTAAATCAGCCCCAGCATTTT. This codes for CASSLFGTAKLNQPQHF.

V and J are TRBV19 and TRBJ2-1; 10 nucleotides agree with TRBD1. Germline-derived CDR1 and CDR2 are LNHDA and SQIVND (reference sequence). The V gene end was trimmed by 9 bases and the J gene end by 0 bases; junction bases not matched to a gene: 14. The CDR3 spans 18 residues. For the CDR3, the DNA is TGTGCCAGCCTCCCGGGACAGGGGTTTTTTAGCTCCTACAATGAGCAGTTCTTC. Translation: CASLPGQGFFSSYNEQFF.

CDR3 in amino acids: CASSLGAGNSYNEQFF. Here the CDR3 DNA reads TGTGCCAGCAGCTTAGGGGCGGGGAACTCCTACAATGAGCAGTTCTTC. V gene TRBV7-9 combines with J gene TRBJ2-1, with a tentative D call TRBD2 (6 bases). Germline CDR1 SEHNR, CDR2 FQNEAQ (reference sequence). The CDR3 totals 16 residues. Trimming cost V 1 base and J 0 bases, with 10 bases left between them.

This chain uses TRBV7-2 with TRBJ2-5; TRBD1 matches 8 bases. V lost 2 bases, J lost 3 bases, and 11 bases stayed unmatched. Germline V CDR1 and CDR2: SGHTA, FQGNSA. CDR3 length: 17 residues. CDR3 coding DNA: TGTGCCAGCAGCTTAAATAGGCCCGGGACAGGAAAAGAGACCCAGTACTTC. Protein product: CASSLNRPGTGKETQYF.

The gene calls are TRBV29-1 and TRBJ2-1, with 9 nucleotides matching TRBD1. Germline V gene sequence: CDR1 SQVTM, CDR2 ANQGSEA. The CDR3 consists of 14 residues. With 7 bases clipped from V and 2 bases from J, the junction kept 6 bases outside the gene matches. The CDR3 nucleotides are TGCAGCGCCGAGGGACAGGGAGCCTACAATGAGCAGTTCTTC. As protein: CSAEGQGAYNEQFF.

CDR3 DNA sequence: TGTGCCAGCAGCTTAGCCGGGACAGGGTTCCTCGAGCAGTACTTC. Amino acids: CASSLAGTGFLEQYF. The V and J genes are TRBV11-3 and TRBJ2-7, with TRBD1 matching over 9 bases. This CDR3 is 15 amino acids long. CDR1 SGHNT and CDR2 YENEEA come from the germline V gene. V gave up 1 base and J gave up 6 bases; unmatched junction bases: 7.